The T cell receptor (beta chain) described here comes from a study of T cells after yellow fever vaccination. Whole-study findings and limits: Booster samples showed a return of most primary-vaccination clones (almost 97% CD4, approximately 88% CD8).

V was clipped by 5 bases and J by 1 base, with 15 bases between them. Germline CDR1 and CDR2: LNHDA and SQIVND (reference sequence). CDR3 size: 15 residues. Template switching by 5'RACE produced TCR cDNA, adding a universal primer site and UMIs. A single record per CDR3 protein comes from TCRdb applying MiXCR to the 5' RACE reads. The data show around 600,000 distinct CDR3 sequences, 9% to 15% seen once. A word on this clonotype: Its antigen is not known.

This sequence joins TRBV19 and TRBJ2-7, with a possible D match to TRBD1 (6 bases). Sequenced material: PBMCs, taken on the day of the yellow fever booster vaccination. The TCR originated in a man aged 25-45 years who received the YFV17D yellow fever vaccine. The CDR3 nucleotides are TGTGCCAGTAGTGGGGGTGGACAGTATTCCTACGAGCAGTACTTC. Translated: CASSGGGQYSYEQYF. The full variable domain, in which reference TRBV19 and TRBJ2-7 provide the parts outside the CDR3, is DGGITQSPKYLFRKEGQNVTLSCEQNLNHDAMYWYRQDPGQGLRLIYYSQIVNDFQKGDIAEGYSVSREKKESFPLTVTSAQKNPTAFYLCASSGGGQYSYEQYFGPGTRLTVT.